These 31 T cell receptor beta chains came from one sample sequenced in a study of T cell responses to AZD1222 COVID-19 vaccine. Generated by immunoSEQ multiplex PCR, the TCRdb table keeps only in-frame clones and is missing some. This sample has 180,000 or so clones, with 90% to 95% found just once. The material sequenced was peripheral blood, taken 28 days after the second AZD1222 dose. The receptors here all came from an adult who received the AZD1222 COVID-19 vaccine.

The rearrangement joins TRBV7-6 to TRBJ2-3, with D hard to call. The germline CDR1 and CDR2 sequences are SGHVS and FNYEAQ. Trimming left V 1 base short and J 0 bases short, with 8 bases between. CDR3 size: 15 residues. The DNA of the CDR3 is TGTGCCAGCAGCTTAGGCGCTTCTAGCACAGATACGCAGTATTTT. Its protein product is CASSLGASSTDTQYF.

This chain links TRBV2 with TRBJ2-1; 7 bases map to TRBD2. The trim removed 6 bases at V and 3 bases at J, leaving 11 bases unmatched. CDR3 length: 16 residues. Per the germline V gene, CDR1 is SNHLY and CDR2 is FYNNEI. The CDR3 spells CASSPPRLALYNEQFF. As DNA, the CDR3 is TGTGCCAGCAGCCCACCCAGACTAGCCCTCTACAATGAGCAGTTCTTC.

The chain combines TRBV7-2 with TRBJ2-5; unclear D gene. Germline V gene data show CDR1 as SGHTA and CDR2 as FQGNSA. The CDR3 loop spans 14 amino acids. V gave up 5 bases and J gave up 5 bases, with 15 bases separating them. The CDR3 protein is CASSPAAHGETQYF. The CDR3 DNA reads TGTGCCAGCAGCCCGGCGGCTCACGGGGAGACCCAGTACTTC.

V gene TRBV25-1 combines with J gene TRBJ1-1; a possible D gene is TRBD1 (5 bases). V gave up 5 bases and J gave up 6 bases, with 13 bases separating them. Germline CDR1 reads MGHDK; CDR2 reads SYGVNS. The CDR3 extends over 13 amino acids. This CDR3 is CASSLGGLPEAFF. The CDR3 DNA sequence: TGTGCCAGCAGTTTGGGGGGTCTCCCTGAAGCTTTCTTT.

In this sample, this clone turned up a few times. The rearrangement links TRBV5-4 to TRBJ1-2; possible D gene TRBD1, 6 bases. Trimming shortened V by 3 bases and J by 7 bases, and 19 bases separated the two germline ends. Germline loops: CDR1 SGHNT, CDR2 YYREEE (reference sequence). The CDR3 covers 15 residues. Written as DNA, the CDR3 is TGTGCCAGCAGCTCGCGTTCAGGGGCGGACGGTGGCTACACCTTC. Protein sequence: CASSSRSGADGGYTF.

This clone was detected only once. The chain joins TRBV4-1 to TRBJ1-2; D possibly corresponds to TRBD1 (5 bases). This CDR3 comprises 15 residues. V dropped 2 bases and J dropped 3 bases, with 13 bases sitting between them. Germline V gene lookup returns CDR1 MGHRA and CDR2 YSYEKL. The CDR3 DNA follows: TGCGCCAGCAGCCAAATGACAGCGGGGGACTATGGCTACACCTTC. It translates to CASSQMTAGDYGYTF.

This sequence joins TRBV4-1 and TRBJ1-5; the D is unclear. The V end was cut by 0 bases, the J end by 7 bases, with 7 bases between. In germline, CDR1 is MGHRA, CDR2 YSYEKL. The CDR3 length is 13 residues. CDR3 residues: CASSQDTEQPQHF. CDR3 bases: TGCGCCAGCAGCCAAGATACAGAGCAGCCCCAGCATTTT.

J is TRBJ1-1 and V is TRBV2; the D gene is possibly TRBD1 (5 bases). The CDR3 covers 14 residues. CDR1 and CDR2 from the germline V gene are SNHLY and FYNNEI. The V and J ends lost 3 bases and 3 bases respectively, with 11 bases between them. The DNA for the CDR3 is TGTGCCAGCAGTGACAAGGGGTCTGACACTGAAGCTTTCTTT. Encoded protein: CASSDKGSDTEAFF.

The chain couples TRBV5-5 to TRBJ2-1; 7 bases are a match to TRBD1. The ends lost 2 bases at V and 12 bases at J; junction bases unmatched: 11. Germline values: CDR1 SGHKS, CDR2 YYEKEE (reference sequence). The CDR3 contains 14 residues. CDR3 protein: CASSLGQAGVPQFF. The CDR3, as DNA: TGTGCCAGCAGCTTAGGACAGGCGGGCGTTCCGCAGTTCTTC.

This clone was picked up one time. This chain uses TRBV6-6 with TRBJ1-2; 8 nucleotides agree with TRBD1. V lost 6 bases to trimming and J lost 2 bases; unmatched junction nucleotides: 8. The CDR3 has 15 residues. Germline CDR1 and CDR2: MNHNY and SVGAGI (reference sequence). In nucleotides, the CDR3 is TGTGCCAGCAGCCTCAGGGGGCAGCTCAACTATGGCTACACCTTC. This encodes CASSLRGQLNYGYTF.

CDR3 region: CASTTGRGKLFF. The CDR3 DNA reads TGCGCCAGCACCACAGGGCGCGGAAAACTGTTTTTT. The chain couples TRBV5-1 to TRBJ1-4, with D maybe TRBD1 (6 bases). V gave up 6 bases and J gave up 10 bases, with 13 bases separating them. The CDR3 covers 12 residues. Per the germline V gene, CDR1 is SGHRS and CDR2 is YFSETQ.

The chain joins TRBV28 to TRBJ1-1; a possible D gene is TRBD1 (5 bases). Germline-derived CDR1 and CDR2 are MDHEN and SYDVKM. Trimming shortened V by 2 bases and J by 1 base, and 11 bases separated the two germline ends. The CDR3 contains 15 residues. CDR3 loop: CASSLTGTQNTEAFF. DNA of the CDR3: TGTGCCAGCAGTTTAACGGGGACTCAGAACACTGAAGCTTTCTTT.

The CDR3 nucleotides are TGTGCCAGCAGTTTCAGGAATGAGCAGTTCTTC. This sequence encodes CASSFRNEQFF. This chain uses TRBV27 with TRBJ2-1; no firm D call. Looked up from germline, CDR1 is MNHEY and CDR2 is SMNVEV (reference sequence). CDR3 length equals 11 residues. V lost 3 bases, J lost 7 bases, and 4 bases lay in between.

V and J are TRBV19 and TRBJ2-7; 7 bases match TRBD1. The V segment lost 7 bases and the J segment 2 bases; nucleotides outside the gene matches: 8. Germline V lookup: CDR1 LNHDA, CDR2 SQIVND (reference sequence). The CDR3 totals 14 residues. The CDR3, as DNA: TGTGCCAGTAACAAAGGGGACAGCGCCTACGAGCAGTACTTC. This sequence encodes CASNKGDSAYEQYF.

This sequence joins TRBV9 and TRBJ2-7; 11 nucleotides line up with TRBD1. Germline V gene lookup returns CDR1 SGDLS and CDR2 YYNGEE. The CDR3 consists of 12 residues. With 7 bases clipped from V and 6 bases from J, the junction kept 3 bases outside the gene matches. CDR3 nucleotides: TGTGCCAGCGGAGGGACAGGGGGCGAGCAGTACTTC. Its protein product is CASGGTGGEQYF.

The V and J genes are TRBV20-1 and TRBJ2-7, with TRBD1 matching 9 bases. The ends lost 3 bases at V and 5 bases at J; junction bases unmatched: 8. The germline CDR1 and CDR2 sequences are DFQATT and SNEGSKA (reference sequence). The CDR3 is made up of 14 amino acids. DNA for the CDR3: TGCAGTGCTAGTCGGACAGGGGAAGGCGACGAGCAGTACTTC. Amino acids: CSASRTGEGDEQYF.

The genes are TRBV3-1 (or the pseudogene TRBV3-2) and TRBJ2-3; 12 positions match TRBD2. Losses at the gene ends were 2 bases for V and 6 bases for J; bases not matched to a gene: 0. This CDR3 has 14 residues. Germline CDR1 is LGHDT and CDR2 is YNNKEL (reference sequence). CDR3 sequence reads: CASSQTSGGDTQYF. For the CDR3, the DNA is TGTGCCAGCAGCCAAACTAGCGGGGGGGATACGCAGTATTTT.

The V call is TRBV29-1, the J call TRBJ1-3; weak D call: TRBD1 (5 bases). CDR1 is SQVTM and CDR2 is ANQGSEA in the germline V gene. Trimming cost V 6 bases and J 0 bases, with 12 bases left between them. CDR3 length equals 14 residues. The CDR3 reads CSVSPRASGNTIYF. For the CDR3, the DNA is TGCAGCGTCTCCCCCAGGGCCTCTGGAAACACCATATATTTT. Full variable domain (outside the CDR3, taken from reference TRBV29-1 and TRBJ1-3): SAVISQKPSRDICQRGTSLTIQCQVDSQVTMMFWYRQQPGQSLTLIATANQGSEATYESGFVIDKFPISRPNLTFSTLTVSNMSPEDSSIYLCSVSPRASGNTIYFGEGSWLTVV.

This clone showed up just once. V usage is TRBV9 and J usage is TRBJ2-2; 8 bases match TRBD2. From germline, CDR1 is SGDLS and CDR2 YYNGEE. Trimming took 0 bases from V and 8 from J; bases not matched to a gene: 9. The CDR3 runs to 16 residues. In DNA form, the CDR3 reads TGTGCCAGCAGCGTAGGGCCAGCGGGAGTTCGGGGGGAGCTGTTTTTT. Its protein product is CASSVGPAGVRGELFF.

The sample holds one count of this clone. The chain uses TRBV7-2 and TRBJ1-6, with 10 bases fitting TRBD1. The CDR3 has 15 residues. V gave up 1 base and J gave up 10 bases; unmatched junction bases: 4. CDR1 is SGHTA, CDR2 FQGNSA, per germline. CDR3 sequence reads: CASSLGGTGVSPLHF. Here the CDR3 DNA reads TGTGCCAGCAGCTTAGGCGGGACAGGGGTCTCACCCCTCCACTTT.

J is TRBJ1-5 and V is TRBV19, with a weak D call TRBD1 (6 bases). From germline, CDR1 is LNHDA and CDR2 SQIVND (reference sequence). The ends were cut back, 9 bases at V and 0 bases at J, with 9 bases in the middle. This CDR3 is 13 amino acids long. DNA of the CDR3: TGTGCCAGCGGACAGATTAGCAATCAGCCCCAGCATTTT. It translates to CASGQISNQPQHF. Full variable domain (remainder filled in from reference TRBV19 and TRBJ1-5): DGGITQSPKYLFRKEGQNVTLSCEQNLNHDAMYWYRQDPGQGLRLIYYSQIVNDFQKGDIAEGYSVSREKKESFPLTVTSAQKNPTAFYLCASGQISNQPQHFGDGTRLSIL.

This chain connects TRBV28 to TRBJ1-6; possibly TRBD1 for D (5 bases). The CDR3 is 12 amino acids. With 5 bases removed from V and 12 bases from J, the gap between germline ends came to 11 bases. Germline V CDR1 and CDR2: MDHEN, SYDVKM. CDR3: CASSPPRGPLHF. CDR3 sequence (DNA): TGTGCCAGCAGTCCCCCTAGGGGACCCCTCCACTTT.

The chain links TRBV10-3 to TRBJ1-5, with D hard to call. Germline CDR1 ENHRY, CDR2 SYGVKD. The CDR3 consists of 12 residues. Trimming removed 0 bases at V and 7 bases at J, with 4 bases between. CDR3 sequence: CAISESGQPQHF. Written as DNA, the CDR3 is TGTGCCATCAGTGAGTCGGGGCAGCCCCAGCATTTT.

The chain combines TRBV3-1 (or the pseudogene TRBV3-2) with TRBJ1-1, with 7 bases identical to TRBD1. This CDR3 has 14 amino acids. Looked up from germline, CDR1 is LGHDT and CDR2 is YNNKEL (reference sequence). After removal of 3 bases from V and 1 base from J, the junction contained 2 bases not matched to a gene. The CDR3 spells CASSHRDRNTEAFF. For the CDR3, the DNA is TGTGCCAGCAGCCACCGGGACAGGAACACTGAAGCTTTCTTT.

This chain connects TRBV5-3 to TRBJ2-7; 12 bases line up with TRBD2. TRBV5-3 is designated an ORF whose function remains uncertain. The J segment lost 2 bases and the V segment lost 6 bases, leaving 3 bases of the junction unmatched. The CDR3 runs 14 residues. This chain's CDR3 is CARNGLAGPYEQYF. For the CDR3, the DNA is TGTGCCAGAAACGGACTAGCGGGACCCTACGAGCAGTACTTC.

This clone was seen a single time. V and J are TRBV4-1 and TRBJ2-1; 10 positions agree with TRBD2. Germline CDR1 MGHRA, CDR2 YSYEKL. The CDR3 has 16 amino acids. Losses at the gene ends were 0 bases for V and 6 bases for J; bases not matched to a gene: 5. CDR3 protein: CASSQDSGRGVNEQFF. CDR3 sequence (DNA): TGCGCCAGCAGCCAAGACAGCGGGAGGGGTGTCAATGAGCAGTTCTTC.

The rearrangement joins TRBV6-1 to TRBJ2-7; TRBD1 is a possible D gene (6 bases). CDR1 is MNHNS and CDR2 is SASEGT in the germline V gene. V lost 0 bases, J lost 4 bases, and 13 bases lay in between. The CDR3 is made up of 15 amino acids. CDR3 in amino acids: CASSEARGLPYEQYF. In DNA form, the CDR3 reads TGTGCCAGCAGTGAAGCTAGGGGGTTACCTTACGAGCAGTACTTC.

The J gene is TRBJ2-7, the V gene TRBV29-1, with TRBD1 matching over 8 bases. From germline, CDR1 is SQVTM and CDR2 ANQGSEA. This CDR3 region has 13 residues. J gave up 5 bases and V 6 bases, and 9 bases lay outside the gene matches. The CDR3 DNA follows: TGCAGCGTCGGGCCAGGGGGCTACCACGAGCAGTACTTC. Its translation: CSVGPGGYHEQYF.

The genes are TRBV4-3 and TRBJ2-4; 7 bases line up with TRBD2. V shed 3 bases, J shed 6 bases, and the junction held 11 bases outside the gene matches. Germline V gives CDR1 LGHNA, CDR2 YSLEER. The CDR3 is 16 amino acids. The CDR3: CASSQERSGKGNIQYF. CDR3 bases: TGCGCCAGCAGCCAGGAAAGGAGCGGGAAGGGAAACATTCAGTACTTC.

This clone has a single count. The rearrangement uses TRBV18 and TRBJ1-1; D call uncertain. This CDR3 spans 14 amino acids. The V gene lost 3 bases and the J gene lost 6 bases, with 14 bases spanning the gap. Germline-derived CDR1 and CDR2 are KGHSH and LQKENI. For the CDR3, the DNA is TGTGCCAGCTCACCTACAAGGGAATTCGCTGAAGCTTTCTTT. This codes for CASSPTREFAEAFF.

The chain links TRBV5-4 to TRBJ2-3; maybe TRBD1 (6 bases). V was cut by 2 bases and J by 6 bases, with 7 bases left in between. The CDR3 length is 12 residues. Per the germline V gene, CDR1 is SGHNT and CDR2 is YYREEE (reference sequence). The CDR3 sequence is CASSFQGDTQYF. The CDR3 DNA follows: TGTGCCAGCAGCTTCCAGGGGGATACGCAGTATTTT.